What follows is one TCR beta chain and its context. Its target is not known. V lost 5 bases, J lost 5 bases, and 2 bases stayed unmatched. Germline assignment: CDR1 SGHDN and CDR2 FVKESK. The CDR3 has 12 amino acids. This sample stems from a study of shared clonotypes between healthy human individuals. Study in general: A donor's plate count was three for CD4 naive and three for CD4 memory; CD8 naive had two and CD8 memory one. General observations from the study: Across subsets, estimated richness was generally greater for naive than for memory populations.

Donors, healthy HIV-negative adults, lacked recent acute infections or vaccinations. Sequencing used immunoSEQ multiplex PCR; TCRdb keeps in-frame clones, though not all of them. The sample has fewer than 2.5 million clones, approximately 94% seen once; the top ten hold around 0.4%. The sequence was obtained from a man aged 18 to 29 in good health. Some clones in this sample may be carry-over from other donors' samples. The chain employs TRBV14 and TRBJ1-2, with TRBD1 matching 7 bases. The sample was naive CD4+ T cells from PBMCs. Subset defined: CD45RA+ positively selected. CDR3 DNA sequence: TGTGCCAGCAGCGCGGGACAGTATGGCTACACCTTC. Translating it yields CASSAGQYGYTF.